This T cell receptor (beta chain) was identified in a study of monozygotic twins with inflammatory bowel disease. TCRdb reprocessed the 5' RACE reads and reports one entry per CDR3 protein, with no DNA. In total, the table holds about 210,000 distinct CDR3 sequences. Looked up from germline, CDR1 is LGHNA and CDR2 is YNFKEQ. The CDR3 sequence is 15 residues long. The sample comprised blood. This rearrangement joins TRBV4-2 to TRBJ1-4. This sequence originates from a human donor with ulcerative colitis or Crohn's disease, or a healthy co-twin of an affected twin (not recorded which). This chain's CDR3 is CASSQAGGPDEKLFF.